This T cell receptor beta chain stems from a study of T-cell reconstitution after alpha-beta-depleted transplantation in children. The CDR3 is made up of 16 amino acids. V shed 4 bases and J 3 bases; nucleotides not matched to a gene: 9. Per the germline V gene, CDR1 is SQVTM and CDR2 is ANQGSEA. In regard to this clonotype: As yet, its antigen is unknown.

Points from the study as a whole: Reportedly, roughly two months post-transplant, alpha-beta T cells arose from several hundred expanded graft clones.

The TCRbeta library incorporated unique molecular identifiers. TCRdb re-analysed the PCR reads in MiXCR, keeping a single row per CDR3 protein. The sample yields 450,000 to 600,000 distinct CDR3 sequences, about an eighth seen once. This sequence was found in a male patient younger than 18 who had a stem cell transplant for acute myeloid leukemia, so the T cells may come from the graft donor. The sample was PBMCs, mostly from graft donor cells, taken 360 days after TCRalphabeta/CD19-depleted stem cell transplant. The genes are TRBV29-1 and TRBJ2-1; 10 nucleotides agree with TRBD2. Written as DNA, the CDR3 is TGCAGCGTTGGAGGGCTAGCGGGAGACATCTACAATGAGCAGTTCTTC. Translation gives CSVGGLAGDIYNEQFF.